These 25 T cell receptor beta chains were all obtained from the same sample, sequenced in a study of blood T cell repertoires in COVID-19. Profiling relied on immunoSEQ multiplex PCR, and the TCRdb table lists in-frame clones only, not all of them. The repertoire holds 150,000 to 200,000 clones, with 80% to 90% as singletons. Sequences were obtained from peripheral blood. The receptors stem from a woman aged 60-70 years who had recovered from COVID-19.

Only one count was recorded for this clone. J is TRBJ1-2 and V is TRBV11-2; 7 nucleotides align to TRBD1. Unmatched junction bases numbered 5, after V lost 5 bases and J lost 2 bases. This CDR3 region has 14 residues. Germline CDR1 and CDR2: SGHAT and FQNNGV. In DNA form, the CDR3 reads TGTGCCAGCAGCCATGGACAGGAGAACTATGGCTACACCTTC. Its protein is CASSHGQENYGYTF.

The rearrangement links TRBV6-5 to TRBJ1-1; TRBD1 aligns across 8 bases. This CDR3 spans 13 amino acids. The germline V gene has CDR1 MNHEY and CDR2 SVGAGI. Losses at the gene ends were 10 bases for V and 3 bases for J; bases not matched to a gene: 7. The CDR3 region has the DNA TGTGCCACACGGACAGGGCGAGACACTGAAGCTTTCTTT. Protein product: CATRTGRDTEAFF.

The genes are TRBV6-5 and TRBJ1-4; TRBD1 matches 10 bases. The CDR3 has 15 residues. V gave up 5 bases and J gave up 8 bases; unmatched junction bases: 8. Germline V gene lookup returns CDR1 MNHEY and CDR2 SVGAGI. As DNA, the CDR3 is TGTGCCAGCAGTAAGGGACAGGGGAAAGGGGAAAAACTGTTTTTT. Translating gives CASSKGQGKGEKLFF.

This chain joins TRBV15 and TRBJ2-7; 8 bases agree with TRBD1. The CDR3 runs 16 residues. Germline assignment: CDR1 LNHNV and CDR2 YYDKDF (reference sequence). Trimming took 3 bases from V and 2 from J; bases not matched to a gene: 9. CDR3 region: CATSSPGGTGTYEQYF. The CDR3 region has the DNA TGTGCCACCAGCAGCCCTGGGGGGACAGGAACCTACGAGCAGTACTTC.

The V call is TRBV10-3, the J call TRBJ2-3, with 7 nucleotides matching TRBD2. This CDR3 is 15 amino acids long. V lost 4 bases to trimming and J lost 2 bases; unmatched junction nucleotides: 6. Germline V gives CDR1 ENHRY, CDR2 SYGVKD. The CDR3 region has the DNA TGTGCCATCAGTGGGGACTACTCCCCCACAGATACGCAGTATTTT. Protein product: CAISGDYSPTDTQYF.

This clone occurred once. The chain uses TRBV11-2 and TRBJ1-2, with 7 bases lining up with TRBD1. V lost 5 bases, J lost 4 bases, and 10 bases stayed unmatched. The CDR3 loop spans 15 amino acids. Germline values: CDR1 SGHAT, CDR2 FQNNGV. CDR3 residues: CASSPGGQSAYGYTF. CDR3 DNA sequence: TGTGCCAGCAGCCCAGGGGGACAGTCCGCCTATGGCTACACCTTC.

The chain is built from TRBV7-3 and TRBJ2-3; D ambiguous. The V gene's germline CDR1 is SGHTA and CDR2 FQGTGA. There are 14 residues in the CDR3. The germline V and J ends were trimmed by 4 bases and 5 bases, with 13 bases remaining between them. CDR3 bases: TGTGCCAGCAGCTCACAGCAACCTGGAGATACGCAGTATTTT. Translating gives CASSSQQPGDTQYF.

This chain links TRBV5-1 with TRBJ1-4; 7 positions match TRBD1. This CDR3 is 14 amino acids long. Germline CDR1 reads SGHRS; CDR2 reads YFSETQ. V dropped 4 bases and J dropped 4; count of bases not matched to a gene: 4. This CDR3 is CASSQGQNNEKLFF. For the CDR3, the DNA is TGCGCCAGCAGCCAGGGACAGAATAATGAAAAACTGTTTTTT.

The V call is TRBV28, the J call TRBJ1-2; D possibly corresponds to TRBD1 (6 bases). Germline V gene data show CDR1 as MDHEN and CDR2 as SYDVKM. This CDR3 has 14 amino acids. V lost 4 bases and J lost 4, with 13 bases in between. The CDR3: CASSSTQGPYGYTF. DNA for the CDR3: TGTGCCAGCAGTTCCACGCAGGGGCCCTATGGCTACACCTTC.

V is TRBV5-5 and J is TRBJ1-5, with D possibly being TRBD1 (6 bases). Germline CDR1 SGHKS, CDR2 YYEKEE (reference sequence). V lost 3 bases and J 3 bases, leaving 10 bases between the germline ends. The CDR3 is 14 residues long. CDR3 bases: TGTGCCAGCAGCTCCGGACAGCCCAATCAGCCCCAGCATTTT. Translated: CASSSGQPNQPQHF.

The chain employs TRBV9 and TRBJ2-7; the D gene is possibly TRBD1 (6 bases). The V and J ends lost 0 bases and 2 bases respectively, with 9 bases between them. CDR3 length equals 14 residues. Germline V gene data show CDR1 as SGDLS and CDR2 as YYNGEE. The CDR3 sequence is CASSVGTGPYEQYF. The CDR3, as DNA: TGTGCCAGCAGCGTAGGAACAGGGCCCTACGAGCAGTACTTC.

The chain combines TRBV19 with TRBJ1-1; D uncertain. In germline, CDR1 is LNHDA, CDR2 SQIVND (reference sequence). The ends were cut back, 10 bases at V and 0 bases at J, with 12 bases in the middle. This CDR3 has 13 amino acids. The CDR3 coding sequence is TGTGCCATATCGGAACAGATGAACACTGAAGCTTTCTTT. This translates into CAISEQMNTEAFF. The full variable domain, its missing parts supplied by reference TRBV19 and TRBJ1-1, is DGGITQSPKYLFRKEGQNVTLSCEQNLNHDAMYWYRQDPGQGLRLIYYSQIVNDFQKGDIAEGYSVSREKKESFPLTVTSAQKNPTAFYLCAISEQMNTEAFFGQGTRLTVV.

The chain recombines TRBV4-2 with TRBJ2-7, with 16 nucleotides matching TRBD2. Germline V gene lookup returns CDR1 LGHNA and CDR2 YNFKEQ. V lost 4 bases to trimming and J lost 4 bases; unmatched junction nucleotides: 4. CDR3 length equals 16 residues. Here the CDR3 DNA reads TGTGCCAGCAGCCTGGGACTAGCGGGGGGGGAATACGAGCAGTACTTC. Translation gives CASSLGLAGGEYEQYF.

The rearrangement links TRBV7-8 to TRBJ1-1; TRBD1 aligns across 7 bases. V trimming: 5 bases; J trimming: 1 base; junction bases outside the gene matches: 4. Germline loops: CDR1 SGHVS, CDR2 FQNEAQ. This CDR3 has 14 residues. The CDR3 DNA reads TGTGCCAGCAGCCTGGACAGGACGAACACTGAAGCTTTCTTT. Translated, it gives CASSLDRTNTEAFF.

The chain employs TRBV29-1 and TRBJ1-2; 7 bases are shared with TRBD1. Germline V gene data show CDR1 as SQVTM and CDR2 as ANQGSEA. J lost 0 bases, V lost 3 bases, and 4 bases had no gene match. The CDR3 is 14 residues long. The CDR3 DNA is TGCAGCGTTGAGTTGGACAGGACTAACTATGGCTACACCTTC. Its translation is CSVELDRTNYGYTF.

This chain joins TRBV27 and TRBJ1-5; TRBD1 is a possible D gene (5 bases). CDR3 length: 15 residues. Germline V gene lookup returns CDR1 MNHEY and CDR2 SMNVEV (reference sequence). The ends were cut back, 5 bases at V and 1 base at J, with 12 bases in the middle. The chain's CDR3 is CASSGTGWSNQPQHF. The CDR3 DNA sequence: TGTGCCAGCAGTGGCACAGGCTGGAGCAATCAGCCCCAGCATTTT.

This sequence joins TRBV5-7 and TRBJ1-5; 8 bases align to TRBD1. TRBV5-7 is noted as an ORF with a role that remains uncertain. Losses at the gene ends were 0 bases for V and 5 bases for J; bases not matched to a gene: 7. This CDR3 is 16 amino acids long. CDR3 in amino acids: CASSLGVDRVHQPQHF. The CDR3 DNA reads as TGTGCCAGCAGCTTGGGTGTGGACAGGGTTCATCAGCCCCAGCATTTT.

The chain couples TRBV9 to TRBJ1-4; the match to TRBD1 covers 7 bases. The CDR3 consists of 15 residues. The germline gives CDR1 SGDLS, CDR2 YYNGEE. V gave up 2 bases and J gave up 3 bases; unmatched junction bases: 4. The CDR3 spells CASSVRTGANEKLFF. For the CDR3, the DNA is TGTGCCAGCAGCGTCAGAACAGGGGCTAATGAAAAACTGTTTTTT.

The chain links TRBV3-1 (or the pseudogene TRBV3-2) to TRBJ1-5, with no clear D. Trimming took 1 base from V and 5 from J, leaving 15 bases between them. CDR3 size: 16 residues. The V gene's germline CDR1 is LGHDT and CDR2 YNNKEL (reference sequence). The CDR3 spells CASSQGVPRLDQPQHF. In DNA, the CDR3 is TGTGCCAGCAGCCAAGGCGTACCAAGACTGGATCAGCCCCAGCATTTT.

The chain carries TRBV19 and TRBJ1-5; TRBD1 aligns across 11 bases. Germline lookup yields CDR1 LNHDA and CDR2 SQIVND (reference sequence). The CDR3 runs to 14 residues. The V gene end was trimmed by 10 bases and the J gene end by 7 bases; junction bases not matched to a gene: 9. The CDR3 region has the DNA TGTGCCACCACCCGGACAGGGGGCTGGCAGCCCCAGCATTTT. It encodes CATTRTGGWQPQHF.

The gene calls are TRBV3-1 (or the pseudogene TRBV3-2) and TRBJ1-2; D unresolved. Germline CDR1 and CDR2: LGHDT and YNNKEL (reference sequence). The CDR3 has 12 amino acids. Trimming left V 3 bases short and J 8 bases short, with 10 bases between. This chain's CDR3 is CASSQAEVGYTF. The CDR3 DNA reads TGTGCCAGCAGCCAGGCAGAGGTCGGCTACACCTTC.

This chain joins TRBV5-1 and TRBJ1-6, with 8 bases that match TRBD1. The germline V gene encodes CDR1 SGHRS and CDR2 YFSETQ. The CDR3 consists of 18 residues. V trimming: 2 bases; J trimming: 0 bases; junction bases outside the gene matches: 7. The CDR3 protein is CASSLGQGLNSYNSPLHF. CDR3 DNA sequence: TGCGCCAGCAGCTTAGGACAGGGACTCAACTCCTATAATTCACCCCTCCACTTT.

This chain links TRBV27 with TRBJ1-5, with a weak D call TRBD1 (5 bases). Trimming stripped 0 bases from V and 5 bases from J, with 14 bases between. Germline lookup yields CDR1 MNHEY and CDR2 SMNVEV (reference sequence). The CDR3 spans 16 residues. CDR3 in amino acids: CASSLSPGPLYQPQHF. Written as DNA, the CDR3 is TGTGCCAGCAGTTTATCGCCAGGGCCCCTATATCAGCCCCAGCATTTT.

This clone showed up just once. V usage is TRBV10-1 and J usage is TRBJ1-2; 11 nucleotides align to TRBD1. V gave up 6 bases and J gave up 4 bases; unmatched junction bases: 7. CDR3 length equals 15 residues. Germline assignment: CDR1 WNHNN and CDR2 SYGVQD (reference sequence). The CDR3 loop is CASRGSGTGGYGYTF. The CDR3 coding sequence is TGCGCCAGCAGGGGGAGCGGGACAGGGGGCTATGGCTACACCTTC.

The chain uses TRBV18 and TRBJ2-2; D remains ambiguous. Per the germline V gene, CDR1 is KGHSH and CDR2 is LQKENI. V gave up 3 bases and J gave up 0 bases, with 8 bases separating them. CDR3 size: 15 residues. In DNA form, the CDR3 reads TGTGCCAGCTCACCTCCACAGTCGAACACCGGGGAGCTGTTTTTT. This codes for CASSPPQSNTGELFF. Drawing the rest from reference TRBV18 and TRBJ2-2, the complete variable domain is NAGVMQNPRHLVRRRGQEARLRCSPMKGHSHVYWYRQLPEEGLKFMVYLQKENIIDESGMPKERFSAEFPKEGPSILRIQQVVRGDSAAYFCASSPPQSNTGELFFGEGSRLTVL.